This T cell receptor beta chain was captured by sequencing in a study of control samples from healthy donors and cancer patients. This CDR3 comprises 18 residues. V shed 4 bases, J shed 0 bases, and the junction held 9 bases outside the gene matches. Germline V gene lookup returns CDR1 SGHRS and CDR2 YFSETQ. Sequencing used immunoSEQ multiplex PCR; TCRdb keeps in-frame clones, though not all of them. Among some 130,000 clones listed, 75% to 95% were seen once. The genes are TRBV5-1 and TRBJ2-6, with 8 bases fitting TRBD1. Sequencing input: blood. This TCR was sampled from a man between 18 and 29 years old in good health. The CDR3 loop reads CASSRTGTDNSGANVLTF. The CDR3 nucleotides read TGCGCCAGCAGCAGGACAGGGACCGACAACTCTGGGGCCAACGTCCTGACTTTC.